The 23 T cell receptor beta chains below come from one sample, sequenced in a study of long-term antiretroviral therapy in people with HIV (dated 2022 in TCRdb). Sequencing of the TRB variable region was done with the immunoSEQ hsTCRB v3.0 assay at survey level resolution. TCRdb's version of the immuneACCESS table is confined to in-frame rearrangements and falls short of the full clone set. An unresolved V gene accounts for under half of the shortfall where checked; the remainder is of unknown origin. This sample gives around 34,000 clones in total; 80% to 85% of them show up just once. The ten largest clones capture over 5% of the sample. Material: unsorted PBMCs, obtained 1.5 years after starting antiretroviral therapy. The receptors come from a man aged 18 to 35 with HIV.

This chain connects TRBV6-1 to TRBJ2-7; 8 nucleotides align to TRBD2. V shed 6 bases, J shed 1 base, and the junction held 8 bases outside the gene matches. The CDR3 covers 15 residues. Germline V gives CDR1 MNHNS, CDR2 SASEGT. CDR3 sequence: CASSLTSVDSYEQYF. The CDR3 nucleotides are TGTGCCAGCAGCCTGACTAGCGTTGATTCCTACGAGCAGTACTTC.

In DNA form, the CDR3 reads TGTGCCAGCAAAGCCCGTAGCGACACCATATATTTT. It encodes CASKARSDTIYF. This chain connects TRBV6-5 to TRBJ1-3, with D unclear. CDR1 and CDR2 (germline): MNHEY, SVGAGI. This CDR3 region has 12 residues. Between the trimmed V and J ends, which lost 7 bases and 8 bases, there was a span of 12 bases.

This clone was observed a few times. The CDR3 protein is CASSLGTVAKISGYTF. The CDR3 DNA sequence: TGTGCCAGCAGCTTAGGGACAGTGGCTAAAATTTCTGGCTACACCTTC. This chain uses TRBV7-9 with TRBJ1-2; tentative D call: TRBD1 (6 bases). CDR1 is SEHNR and CDR2 is FQNEAQ in the germline V gene (reference sequence). V gave up 1 base and J gave up 7 bases, with 19 bases separating them. The CDR3 runs 16 residues.

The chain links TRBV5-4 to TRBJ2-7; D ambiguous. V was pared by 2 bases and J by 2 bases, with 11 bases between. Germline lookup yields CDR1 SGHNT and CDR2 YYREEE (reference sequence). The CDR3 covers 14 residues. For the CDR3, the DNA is TGTGCCAGCAGCTTCCTGGACGGTCCCTACGAGCAGTACTTC. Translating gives CASSFLDGPYEQYF.

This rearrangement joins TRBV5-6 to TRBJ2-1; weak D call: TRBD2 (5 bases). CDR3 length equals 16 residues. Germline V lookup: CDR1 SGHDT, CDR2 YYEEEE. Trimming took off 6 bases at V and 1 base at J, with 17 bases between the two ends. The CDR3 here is CASIGVASKSYNEQFF. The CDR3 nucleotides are TGTGCCAGCATTGGGGTAGCGAGCAAGTCCTACAATGAGCAGTTCTTC.

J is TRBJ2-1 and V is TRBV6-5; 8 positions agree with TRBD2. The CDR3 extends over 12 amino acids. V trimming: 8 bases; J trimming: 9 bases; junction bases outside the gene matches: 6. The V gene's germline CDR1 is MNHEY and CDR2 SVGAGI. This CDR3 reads CASGIAGGEQFF. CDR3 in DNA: TGTGCCAGCGGTATCGCGGGAGGTGAGCAGTTCTTC.

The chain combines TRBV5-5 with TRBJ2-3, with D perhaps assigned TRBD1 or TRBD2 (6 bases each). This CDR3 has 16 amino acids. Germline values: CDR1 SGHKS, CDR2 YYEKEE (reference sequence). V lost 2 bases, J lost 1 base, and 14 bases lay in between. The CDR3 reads CASSFGGGTRTDTQYF. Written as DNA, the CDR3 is TGTGCCAGCAGCTTCGGGGGCGGGACTCGCACAGATACGCAGTATTTT.

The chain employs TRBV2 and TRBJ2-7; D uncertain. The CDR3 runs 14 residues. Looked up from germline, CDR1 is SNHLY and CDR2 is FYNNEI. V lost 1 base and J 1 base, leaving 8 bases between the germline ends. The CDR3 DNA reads TGTGCCAGCAGTGAAGGATACGGATCCTACGAGCAGTACTTC. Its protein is CASSEGYGSYEQYF.

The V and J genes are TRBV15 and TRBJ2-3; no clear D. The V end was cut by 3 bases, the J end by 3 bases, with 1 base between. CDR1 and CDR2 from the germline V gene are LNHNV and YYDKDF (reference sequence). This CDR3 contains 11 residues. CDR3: CATSRTDTQYF. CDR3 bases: TGTGCCACCAGCAGGACAGATACGCAGTATTTT. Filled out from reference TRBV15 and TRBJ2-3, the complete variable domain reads DAMVIQNPRYQVTQFGKPVTLSCSQTLNHNVMYWYQQKSSQAPKLLFHYYDKDFNNEADTPDNFQSRRPNTSFCFLDIRSPGLGDTAMYLCATSRTDTQYFGPGTRLTVL.

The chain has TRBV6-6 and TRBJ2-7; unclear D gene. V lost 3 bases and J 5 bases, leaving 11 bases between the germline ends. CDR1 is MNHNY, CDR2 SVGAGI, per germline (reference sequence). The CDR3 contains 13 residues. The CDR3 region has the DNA TGTGCCAGCAGTTATTCCTCACAGCACGAGCAGTACTTC. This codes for CASSYSSQHEQYF.

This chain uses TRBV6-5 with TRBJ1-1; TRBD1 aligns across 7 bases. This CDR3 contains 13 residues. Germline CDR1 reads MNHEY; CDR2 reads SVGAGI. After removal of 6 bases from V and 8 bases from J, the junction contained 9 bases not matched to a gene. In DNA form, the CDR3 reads TGTGCCAGCAGGCCGAGAGGGGGCGAGGAAGCTTTCTTT. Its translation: CASRPRGGEEAFF.

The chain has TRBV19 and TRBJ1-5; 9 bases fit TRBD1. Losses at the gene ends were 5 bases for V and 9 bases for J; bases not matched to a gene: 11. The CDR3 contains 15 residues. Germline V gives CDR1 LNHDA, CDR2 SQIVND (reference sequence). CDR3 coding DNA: TGTGCCAGTAGTTTCGGGACAGGGAAAGGGCTGCCCCAGCATTTT. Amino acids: CASSFGTGKGLPQHF.

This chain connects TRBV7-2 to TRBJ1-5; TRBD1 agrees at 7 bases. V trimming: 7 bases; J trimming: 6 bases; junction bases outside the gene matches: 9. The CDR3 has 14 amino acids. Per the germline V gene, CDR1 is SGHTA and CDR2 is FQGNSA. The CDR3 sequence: CASTVPGGGQPQHF. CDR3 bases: TGTGCCAGCACCGTCCCAGGGGGGGGTCAGCCCCAGCATTTT.

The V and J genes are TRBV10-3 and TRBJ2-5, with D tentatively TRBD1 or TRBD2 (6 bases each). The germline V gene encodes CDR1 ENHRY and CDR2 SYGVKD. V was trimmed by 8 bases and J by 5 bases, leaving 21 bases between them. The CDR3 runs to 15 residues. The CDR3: CAIGGGARPLETQYF. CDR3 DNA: TGTGCCATCGGAGGGGGTGCCCGGCCGCTGGAGACCCAGTACTTC.

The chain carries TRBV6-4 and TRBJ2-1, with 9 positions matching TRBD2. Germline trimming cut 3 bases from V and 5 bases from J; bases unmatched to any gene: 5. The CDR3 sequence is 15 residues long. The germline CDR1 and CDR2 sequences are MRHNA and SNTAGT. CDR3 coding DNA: TGTGCCAGCAGTGATTTAGCGGGAGCCCACAATGAGCAGTTCTTC. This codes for CASSDLAGAHNEQFF.

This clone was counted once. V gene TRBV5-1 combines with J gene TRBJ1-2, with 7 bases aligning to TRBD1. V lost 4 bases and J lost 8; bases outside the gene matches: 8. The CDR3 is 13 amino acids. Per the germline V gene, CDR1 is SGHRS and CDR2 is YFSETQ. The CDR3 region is CASSPQGGWGYTF. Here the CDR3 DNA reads TGCGCCAGCAGCCCCCAGGGGGGATGGGGCTACACCTTC.

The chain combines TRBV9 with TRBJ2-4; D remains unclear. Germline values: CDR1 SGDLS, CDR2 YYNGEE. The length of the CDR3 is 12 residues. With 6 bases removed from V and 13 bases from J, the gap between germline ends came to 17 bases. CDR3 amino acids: CASTLRLGPQYF. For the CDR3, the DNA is TGTGCCAGCACCCTACGTTTAGGACCCCAGTACTTC.

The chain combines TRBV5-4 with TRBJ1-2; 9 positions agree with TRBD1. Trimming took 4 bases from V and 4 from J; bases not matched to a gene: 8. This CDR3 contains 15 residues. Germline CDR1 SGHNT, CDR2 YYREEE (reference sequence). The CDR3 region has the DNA TGTGCCAGCAGCGTGGGACAGGGTGACCTCTATGGCTACACCTTC. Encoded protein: CASSVGQGDLYGYTF.

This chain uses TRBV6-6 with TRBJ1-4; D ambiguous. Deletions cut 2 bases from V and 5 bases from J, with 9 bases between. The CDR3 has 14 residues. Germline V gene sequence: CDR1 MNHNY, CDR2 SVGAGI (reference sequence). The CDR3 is CASSYGFGNEKLFF. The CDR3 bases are TGTGCCAGCAGTTACGGGTTCGGAAATGAAAAACTGTTTTTT.

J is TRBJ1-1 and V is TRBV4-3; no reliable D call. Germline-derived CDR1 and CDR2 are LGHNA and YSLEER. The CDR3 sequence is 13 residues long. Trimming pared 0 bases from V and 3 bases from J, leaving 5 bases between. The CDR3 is CASSQDMDTEAFF. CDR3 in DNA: TGCGCCAGCAGCCAAGATATGGACACTGAAGCTTTCTTT.

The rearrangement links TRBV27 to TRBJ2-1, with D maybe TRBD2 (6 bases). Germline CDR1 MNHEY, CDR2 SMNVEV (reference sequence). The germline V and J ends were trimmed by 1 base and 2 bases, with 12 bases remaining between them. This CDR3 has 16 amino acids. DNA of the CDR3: TGTGCCAGCAGTTTATTGGGGGGAGGAACCTACAATGAGCAGTTCTTC. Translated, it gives CASSLLGGGTYNEQFF.

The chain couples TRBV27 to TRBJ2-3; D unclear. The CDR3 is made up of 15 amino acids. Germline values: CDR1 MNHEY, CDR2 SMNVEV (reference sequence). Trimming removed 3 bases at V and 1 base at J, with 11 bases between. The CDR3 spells CASSFLGGRTDTQYF. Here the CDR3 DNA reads TGTGCCAGCAGTTTCCTTGGCGGCCGCACAGATACGCAGTATTTT.

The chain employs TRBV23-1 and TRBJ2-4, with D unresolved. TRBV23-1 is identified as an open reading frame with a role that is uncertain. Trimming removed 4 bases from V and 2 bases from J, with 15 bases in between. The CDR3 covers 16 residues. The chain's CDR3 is CASSPQVSTTKNIQYF. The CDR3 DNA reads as TGCGCCAGCAGTCCCCAGGTGAGTACCACCAAAAACATTCAGTACTTC.